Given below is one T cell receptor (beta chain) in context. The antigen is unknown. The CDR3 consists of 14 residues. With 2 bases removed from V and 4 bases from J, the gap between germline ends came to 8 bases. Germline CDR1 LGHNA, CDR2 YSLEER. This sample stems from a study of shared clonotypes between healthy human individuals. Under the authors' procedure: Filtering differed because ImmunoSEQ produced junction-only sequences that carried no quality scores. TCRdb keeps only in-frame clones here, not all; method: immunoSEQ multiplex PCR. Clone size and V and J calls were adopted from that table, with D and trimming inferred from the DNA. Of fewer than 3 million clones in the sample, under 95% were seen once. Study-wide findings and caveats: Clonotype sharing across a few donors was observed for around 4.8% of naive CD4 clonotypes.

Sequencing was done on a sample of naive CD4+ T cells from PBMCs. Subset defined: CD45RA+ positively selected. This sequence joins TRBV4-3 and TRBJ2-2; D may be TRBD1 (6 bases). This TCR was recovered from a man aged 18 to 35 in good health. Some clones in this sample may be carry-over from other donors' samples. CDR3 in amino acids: CASSQTDSTGELFF. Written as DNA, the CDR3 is TGCGCCAGCAGCCAAACGGACAGCACCGGGGAGCTGTTTTTT.